The 13 T cell receptor beta chains presented below share a single source sample, sequenced in a study of OX40 agonist ivuxolimab in advanced cancers. The repertoire was sequenced with immunoSEQ multiplex PCR; TCRdb's copy has only in-frame clones and lacks some. The data contain tens of thousands of clones, 75% to 95% of them singletons. Sequences were derived from CD4+ or CD8+ T cells sorted from blood, sampled in a trial of the OX40 agonist ivuxolimab. These receptors were collected from an adult with an advanced solid tumor such as melanoma, head and neck, liver or kidney cancer.

The chain combines TRBV28 with TRBJ1-3; possibly TRBD1 for D (5 bases). V was trimmed by 1 base and J by 2 bases, leaving 6 bases between them. From germline, CDR1 is MDHEN and CDR2 SYDVKM. The CDR3 covers 14 residues. The CDR3 region is CASSLLGPGNTIYF. The CDR3 DNA follows: TGTGCCAGCAGTTTATTGGGGCCTGGAAACACCATATATTTT.

The chain joins TRBV6-1 to TRBJ2-2, with D tentatively TRBD1 or TRBD2 (6 bases each). Trimming pared 3 bases from V and 6 bases from J, leaving 17 bases between. Germline V gene lookup returns CDR1 MNHNS and CDR2 SASEGT. The CDR3 extends over 16 amino acids. DNA of the CDR3: TGTGCCAGCAGTGAGTGGCGGGACAAAAGGTCCGGGGAGCTGTTTTTT. Translation gives CASSEWRDKRSGELFF.

The chain couples TRBV27 to TRBJ2-5; D is perhaps TRBD1 or TRBD2 (5 bases each). The V gene lost 7 bases and the J gene lost 1 base, with 13 bases spanning the gap. The germline V gene encodes CDR1 MNHEY and CDR2 SMNVEV (reference sequence). This CDR3 is built from 14 residues. In nucleotides, the CDR3 is TGTGCCAGCAAGAGACCGGGACCCCAAGAGACCCAGTACTTC. Translation gives CASKRPGPQETQYF.

This chain links TRBV6-5 with TRBJ2-5; D may be TRBD2 (6 bases). The CDR3 spans 14 residues. The germline V and J ends were trimmed by 5 bases and 2 bases, with 12 bases remaining between them. The germline V gene has CDR1 MNHEY and CDR2 SVGAGI. CDR3 DNA: TGTGCCAGCAGTCCGGCGGGGATGCAAGAGACCCAGTACTTC. This translates into CASSPAGMQETQYF.

The chain uses TRBV6-4 and TRBJ2-7; 11 positions agree with TRBD2. V was clipped by 0 bases and J by 3 bases; unmatched bases: 10. Germline CDR1 reads MRHNA; CDR2 reads SNTAGT. This CDR3 comprises 18 residues. As DNA, the CDR3 is TGTGCCAGCAGTGACTCGAGTAACCTAGCGGGAGGAGACTACGAGCAGTACTTC. It yields the protein CASSDSSNLAGGDYEQYF.

The chain uses TRBV2 and TRBJ2-7, with 8 nucleotides matching TRBD1. This CDR3 has 14 amino acids. Germline trimming cut 5 bases from V and 3 bases from J; bases unmatched to any gene: 6. Germline-derived CDR1 and CDR2 are SNHLY and FYNNEI. CDR3 bases: TGTGCCAGCAGTCAGACAGGGGTGCGCTACGAGCAGTACTTC. It encodes CASSQTGVRYEQYF.

This chain joins TRBV4-3 and TRBJ2-7; TRBD1 agrees at 10 bases. J was trimmed by 1 base and V by 2 bases; bases with no gene match: 2. Germline V gives CDR1 LGHNA, CDR2 YSLEER. This CDR3 is 15 amino acids long. The DNA for the CDR3 is TGCGCCAGCAGCCAACGGGACAGGGGATCCTACGAGCAGTACTTC. Protein: CASSQRDRGSYEQYF.

The chain joins TRBV9 to TRBJ2-3; 10 bases are a match to TRBD2. The CDR3 loop spans 19 amino acids. Germline assignment: CDR1 SGDLS and CDR2 YYNGEE. Trimming removed 0 bases from V and 0 bases from J; junction bases left unmatched: 10. CDR3 loop: CASSVGRLAGDPSTDTQYF. The DNA of the CDR3 is TGTGCCAGCAGCGTAGGCCGGCTAGCGGGAGACCCCAGCACAGATACGCAGTATTTT.

The J gene is TRBJ1-1, the V gene TRBV11-2, with D possibly matching TRBD1 (5 bases). V was pared by 1 base and J by 4 bases, with 13 bases between. This CDR3 is 15 amino acids long. Germline V gene lookup returns CDR1 SGHAT and CDR2 FQNNGV. CDR3 DNA: TGTGCCAGCAGCTTAGTTTCTGGGGCGGGCACTGAAGCTTTCTTT. Protein product: CASSLVSGAGTEAFF.

The chain uses TRBV5-4 and TRBJ1-4; D gene unclear. V lost 10 bases to trimming and J lost 0 bases, with 16 bases between them. Germline-derived CDR1 and CDR2 are SGHNT and YYREEE (reference sequence). CDR3 length: 15 residues. This CDR3 reads CAVGGVAATNEKLFF. The CDR3 DNA sequence: TGTGCCGTCGGAGGTGTTGCAGCAACTAATGAAAAACTGTTTTTT. The whole variable domain, filled in from reference TRBV5-4 and TRBJ1-4, reads ETGVTQSPTHLIKTRGQQVTLRCSSQSGHNTVSWYQQALGQGPQFIFQYYREEENGRGNFPPRFSGLQFPNYSSELNVNALELDDSALYLCAVGGVAATNEKLFFGSGTQLSVL.

The rearrangement links TRBV5-1 to TRBJ1-1; a possible D gene is TRBD1 (5 bases). Trimming took off 5 bases at V and 0 bases at J, with 8 bases between the two ends. CDR3 length equals 13 residues. Germline V gene lookup returns CDR1 SGHRS and CDR2 YFSETQ. CDR3 sequence (DNA): TGCGCCAGCAGGGGGGTTCTGAACACTGAAGCTTTCTTT. This translates into CASRGVLNTEAFF.

The chain couples TRBV5-3 to TRBJ2-7; perhaps TRBD2 as D (6 bases). TRBV5-3 is recorded as an ORF, its role being uncertain. The CDR3 sequence is 14 residues long. Trimming stripped 8 bases from V and 3 bases from J, with 18 bases between. CDR3 protein: CASSPLRGVYEQYF. The CDR3 nucleotides are TGTGCCAGCAGCCCGCTGCGGGGTGTCTACGAGCAGTACTTC.

The rearrangement uses TRBV30 and TRBJ1-5; D possibly corresponds to TRBD1 (5 bases). The germline V and J ends were trimmed by 7 bases and 7 bases, with 17 bases remaining between them. The germline V gene encodes CDR1 GTSNPN and CDR2 SVGIG (reference sequence). The CDR3 runs to 13 residues. This chain's CDR3 is CAFGDGNLQPQHF. The DNA of the CDR3 is TGTGCCTTTGGGGACGGTAATCTGCAGCCCCAGCATTTT.